Below, one T cell receptor (beta chain) is given with its context. Its antigen is unidentified. Other DNA sequences in this specimen translate into the identical CDR3. This sample stems from a study of shared clonotypes between healthy human individuals. In the study overall: Contributing individuals were two females and a few males aged 18 to 49.

Germline values: CDR1 SNHLY, CDR2 FYNNEI. This CDR3 has 12 residues. V lost 6 bases and J lost 3, with 9 bases in between. Findings of the study overall: Naive subsets, compared against memory subsets, generally had larger estimated richness values. Sharing across four donors was highest in naive CD4 (around 5%) and lowest in memory CD8 (roughly 0.4%).

The assay was immunoSEQ multiplex PCR, and TCRdb's table has in-frame clones only and misses some. The table includes approximately 2,000,000 clones, under 95% detected once. The origin of this receptor is a man aged 18 to 30 in good health. Some clones in this sample may be carry-over from other donors' samples. The gene calls are TRBV2 and TRBJ2-7, with a possible D match to TRBD1 (6 bases). Sequenced: naive CD4+ T cells from PBMCs. Subset meaning: CD45RA+ positively selected. CDR3 sequence (DNA): TGTGCCAGCAGCTCGGACAGCTACGAGCAGTACTTC. Translating it yields CASSSDSYEQYF.